The 27 T cell receptor beta chains presented below share a single source sample, sequenced in a study of technical replicates of blood from a few donors. Data came from immunoSEQ multiplex PCR; TCRdb stores just in-frame clones and leaves some out. In the table there are some 60,000 clones, roughly 90% of which are singletons. The sample taken for sequencing was PBMCs. The receptors stem from a human donor in good health. Some clones in this sample may be carry-over from other donors' samples.

V is TRBV4-1 and J is TRBJ2-1, with 12 bases lining up with TRBD2. J was trimmed by 9 bases and V by 1 base; bases with no gene match: 4. Germline V lookup: CDR1 MGHRA, CDR2 YSYEKL. This CDR3 is 15 amino acids long. The CDR3 DNA reads as TGCGCCAGCAGCCAAGGACTAGCGGGGGACGGTGAGCAGTTCTTC. As protein: CASSQGLAGDGEQFF.

The CDR3 coding sequence is TGTGCCAGCAGCCTACAAGGGGGATGGACTAGCGGGGGTTGGGAGACCCAGTACTTC. Amino acids: CASSLQGGWTSGGWETQYF. The rearrangement uses TRBV5-4 and TRBJ2-5, with 13 positions matching TRBD2. Germline CDR1 is SGHNT and CDR2 is YYREEE (reference sequence). With 4 bases clipped from V and 5 bases from J, the junction kept 17 bases outside the gene matches. The CDR3 length is 19 residues.

J is TRBJ2-3 and V is TRBV6-5; TRBD2 aligns across 10 bases. V trimming: 6 bases; J trimming: 2 bases; junction bases outside the gene matches: 5. There are 15 residues in the CDR3. The V gene's germline CDR1 is MNHEY and CDR2 SVGAGI. The CDR3 loop is CASSSLAGYTDTQYF. The CDR3 nucleotides are TGTGCCAGCAGCTCACTAGCGGGGTACACAGATACGCAGTATTTT.

The chain recombines TRBV30 with TRBJ1-4; possible D gene TRBD1, 5 bases. Trimming left V 5 bases short and J 2 bases short, with 15 bases between. Germline values: CDR1 GTSNPN, CDR2 SVGIG (reference sequence). This CDR3 region has 15 residues. As DNA, the CDR3 is TGTGCCTGGGGGGGGATTCGGGGTACTAATGAAAAACTGTTTTTT. As protein: CAWGGIRGTNEKLFF.

This chain uses TRBV19 with TRBJ2-1; no clear D gene. This CDR3 contains 15 residues. Germline CDR1 and CDR2: LNHDA and SQIVND (reference sequence). Trimming removed 0 bases from V and 4 bases from J, with 10 bases in between. This CDR3 reads CASSIEGAKYNEQFF. The CDR3 DNA reads as TGTGCCAGTAGTATAGAGGGCGCTAAATACAATGAGCAGTTCTTC. Drawing the rest from reference TRBV19 and TRBJ2-1, the complete variable domain is DGGITQSPKYLFRKEGQNVTLSCEQNLNHDAMYWYRQDPGQGLRLIYYSQIVNDFQKGDIAEGYSVSREKKESFPLTVTSAQKNPTAFYLCASSIEGAKYNEQFFGPGTRLTVL.

This clone was observed a single time. This chain joins TRBV7-3 and TRBJ2-2, with D perhaps matching TRBD1 (5 bases). CDR1 and CDR2 from the germline V gene are SGHTA and FQGTGA. V was trimmed by 5 bases and J by 6 bases, leaving 7 bases between them. CDR3 length equals 12 residues. The CDR3 region is CASSKGAGELFF. The CDR3 DNA follows: TGTGCCAGCAGCAAAGGGGCCGGGGAGCTGTTTTTT.

This clone was found once. The chain has TRBV5-4 and TRBJ2-7; 10 bases fit TRBD2. V was clipped by 4 bases and J by 0 bases; unmatched bases: 4. CDR3 length: 15 amino acids. From germline, CDR1 is SGHNT and CDR2 YYREEE (reference sequence). The CDR3 bases are TGTGCCAGCAGCGACGGACTAGCGGCCTCCTACGAGCAGTACTTC. Its protein product is CASSDGLAASYEQYF. Based on the CDR3 plus reference TRBV5-4 and TRBJ2-7, the full variable domain is ETGVTQSPTHLIKTRGQQVTLRCSSQSGHNTVSWYQQALGQGPQFIFQYYREEENGRGNFPPRFSGLQFPNYSSELNVNALELDDSALYLCASSDGLAASYEQYFGPGTRLTVT.

The V call is TRBV6-5, the J call TRBJ2-1; 13 nucleotides match TRBD2. The CDR3 runs to 16 residues. The germline CDR1 and CDR2 sequences are MNHEY and SVGAGI. The trim removed 4 bases at V and 8 bases at J, leaving 8 bases unmatched. CDR3 in amino acids: CASSSTTSGRPYEQFF. The DNA for the CDR3 is TGTGCCAGCAGTTCCACGACTAGCGGGAGGCCCTATGAGCAGTTCTTC.

This chain joins TRBV18 and TRBJ1-2, with 10 bases fitting TRBD1. Trimming removed 8 bases from V and 7 bases from J; junction bases left unmatched: 10. Germline lookup yields CDR1 KGHSH and CDR2 LQKENI. The CDR3 spans 14 residues. The CDR3 here is CASSTRQGAGGYTF. CDR3 in DNA: TGTGCCAGCAGCACCCGACAGGGGGCCGGTGGCTACACCTTC.

The chain carries TRBV4-2 and TRBJ2-3; 9 positions agree with TRBD2. Germline CDR1 reads LGHNA; CDR2 reads YNFKEQ. The CDR3 loop spans 16 amino acids. J gave up 4 bases and V 4 bases, and 9 bases lay outside the gene matches. DNA for the CDR3: TGTGCCAGCAGCCTCGAGGGGCGGGGGGGCCCAGATACGCAGTATTTT. Protein product: CASSLEGRGGPDTQYF.

The chain couples TRBV4-3 to TRBJ1-2; the match to TRBD1 covers 10 bases. The CDR3 consists of 14 residues. Looked up from germline, CDR1 is LGHNA and CDR2 is YSLEER. V trimming: 0 bases; J trimming: 6 bases; junction bases outside the gene matches: 1. For the CDR3, the DNA is TGCGCCAGCAGCCAAGAGGACAGGGGGAATGGCTACACCTTC. Translated: CASSQEDRGNGYTF.

V gene TRBV29-1 combines with J gene TRBJ2-7, with TRBD2 matching over 9 bases. The CDR3 is 13 amino acids. The trim removed 7 bases at V and 6 bases at J, leaving 10 bases unmatched. Germline V gene data show CDR1 as SQVTM and CDR2 as ANQGSEA. CDR3 region: CSACSGRGAEQYF. The CDR3 nucleotides are TGCAGCGCCTGTAGCGGGAGAGGAGCCGAGCAGTACTTC.

This chain connects TRBV7-8 to TRBJ1-2, with D possibly TRBD1 on 5 matching bases. This CDR3 is 17 amino acids long. Trimming took off 5 bases at V and 7 bases at J, with 26 bases between the two ends. Looked up from germline, CDR1 is SGHVS and CDR2 is FQNEAQ. This CDR3 is CASSPQVPGLPTGGYTF. CDR3 DNA sequence: TGTGCCAGCAGCCCCCAAGTTCCAGGGCTTCCAACGGGTGGCTACACCTTC.

CDR3 bases: TGTGCAAGTCGCTTAGTCTTTTGGGGGGGGCCCCACGAGCAGTACTTC. Protein sequence: CASRLVFWGGPHEQYF. The chain is built from TRBV12-2 and TRBJ2-7; the table's D call, TRBD2, has no DNA check behind it. TRBV12-2 is recorded as a pseudogene. The CDR3 consists of 16 residues.

The chain carries TRBV9 and TRBJ1-4; weak D call: TRBD1 (5 bases). V lost 3 bases to trimming and J lost 0 bases, with 9 bases between them. The CDR3 spans 15 residues. Germline CDR1 and CDR2: SGDLS and YYNGEE. Written as DNA, the CDR3 is TGTGCCAGCAGCGCTCAGGGTGCAACTAATGAAAAACTGTTTTTT. Amino acids: CASSAQGATNEKLFF.

The V and J genes are TRBV11-2 and TRBJ2-7, with no clear D. V gave up 6 bases and J gave up 3 bases, with 12 bases separating them. The length of the CDR3 is 13 residues. CDR1 and CDR2 (germline): SGHAT, FQNNGV. CDR3 residues: CASSMRLFYEQYF. CDR3 sequence (DNA): TGTGCCAGCAGTATGCGGCTATTCTACGAGCAGTACTTC.

The chain carries TRBV7-9 and TRBJ1-4; 8 bases align to TRBD1. The CDR3 is 16 residues long. With 5 bases clipped from V and 0 bases from J, the junction kept 5 bases outside the gene matches. CDR1 and CDR2 from the germline V gene are SEHNR and FQNEAQ (reference sequence). CDR3 residues: CASSPRQGTTNEKLFF. For the CDR3, the DNA is TGTGCCAGCAGCCCACGACAGGGGACAACTAATGAAAAACTGTTTTTT.

This chain uses TRBV5-4 with TRBJ2-1; no firm D call. The CDR3 sequence is 12 residues long. V was trimmed by 1 base and J by 9 bases, leaving 8 bases between them. Per germline, CDR1 SGHNT and CDR2 YYREEE (reference sequence). The CDR3: CASSLLEREQFF. CDR3 in DNA: TGTGCCAGCAGCTTGCTCGAGCGTGAGCAGTTCTTC.

The chain joins TRBV27 to TRBJ1-2; the match to TRBD1 covers 7 bases. J gave up 3 bases and V 6 bases, and 4 bases lay outside the gene matches. CDR1 is MNHEY and CDR2 is SMNVEV in the germline V gene (reference sequence). There are 13 residues in the CDR3. In DNA form, the CDR3 reads TGTGCCAGCAGCGTCCAGGGGGACTATGGCTACACCTTC. Amino acid sequence: CASSVQGDYGYTF.

V gene TRBV4-2 combines with J gene TRBJ2-2; tentatively, D is TRBD1 (6 bases). V lost 1 base and J lost 6, with 9 bases in between. The CDR3 spans 14 residues. From germline, CDR1 is LGHNA and CDR2 YNFKEQ. The CDR3 reads CASSQVAGAGELFF. The CDR3 DNA reads TGTGCCAGCAGCCAAGTGGCAGGGGCCGGGGAGCTGTTTTTT.

The rearrangement uses TRBV5-4 and TRBJ2-2, with 8 bases matching TRBD1. The germline V gene encodes CDR1 SGHNT and CDR2 YYREEE (reference sequence). The V segment lost 4 bases and the J segment 2 bases; nucleotides outside the gene matches: 7. The CDR3 has 16 amino acids. CDR3: CASSARTGPNTGELFF. The CDR3 DNA follows: TGTGCCAGCAGCGCCCGGACAGGGCCCAACACCGGGGAGCTGTTTTTT. Combining the CDR3 with reference TRBV5-4 and TRBJ2-2 gives the whole variable domain ETGVTQSPTHLIKTRGQQVTLRCSSQSGHNTVSWYQQALGQGPQFIFQYYREEENGRGNFPPRFSGLQFPNYSSELNVNALELDDSALYLCASSARTGPNTGELFFGEGSRLTVL.

This rearrangement joins TRBV5-6 to TRBJ2-3; the D is unclear. This CDR3 is built from 15 residues. Trimming stripped 1 base from V and 3 bases from J, with 12 bases between. In germline, CDR1 is SGHDT, CDR2 YYEEEE. The CDR3 loop is CASSLFVVSTDTQYF. Here the CDR3 DNA reads TGTGCCAGCAGCTTGTTCGTAGTCTCTACAGATACGCAGTATTTT.

The gene calls are TRBV7-9 and TRBJ2-1; 10 bases are a match to TRBD2. This CDR3 contains 19 residues. The junction had 18 bases not matched to a gene; V was cut back by 4 bases and J by 6 bases. From germline, CDR1 is SEHNR and CDR2 FQNEAQ (reference sequence). CDR3: CASSSPQPSGGRGRNEQFF. The CDR3 DNA is TGTGCCAGCAGCTCCCCCCAGCCTAGCGGGGGAAGGGGTCGCAATGAGCAGTTCTTC. The full variable domain, with the rest looked up from reference TRBV7-9 and TRBJ2-1, is DTGVSQNPRHKITKRGQNVTFRCDPISEHNRLYWYRQTLGQGPEFLTYFQNEAQLEKSRLLSDRFSAERPKGSFSTLEIQRTEQGDSAMYLCASSSPQPSGGRGRNEQFFGPGTRLTVL.

V gene TRBV2 combines with J gene TRBJ1-5; D possibly corresponds to TRBD1 (5 bases). Deletions cut 0 bases from V and 7 bases from J, with 13 bases between. This CDR3 has 15 residues. From germline, CDR1 is SNHLY and CDR2 FYNNEI. Here the CDR3 reads CASSEARGVAQPQHF. CDR3 sequence (DNA): TGTGCCAGCAGTGAAGCTAGGGGCGTGGCACAGCCCCAGCATTTT.

The chain joins TRBV19 to TRBJ2-2; maybe TRBD2 (5 bases). This CDR3 contains 13 residues. Trimming removed 3 bases at V and 7 bases at J, with 9 bases between. Germline loops: CDR1 LNHDA, CDR2 SQIVND (reference sequence). CDR3 in amino acids: CASSMLSGGELFF. CDR3 DNA: TGTGCCAGTAGTATGTTAAGCGGCGGGGAGCTGTTTTTT.

The V call is TRBV7-9, the J call TRBJ1-6; unclear D gene. CDR1 and CDR2 (germline): SEHNR, FQNEAQ (reference sequence). The CDR3 has 12 residues. V was clipped by 5 bases and J by 14 bases, with 13 bases between them. CDR3 in DNA: TGTGCCAGCAGCCACTCCGATGGTACCCTCCACTTT. Translation: CASSHSDGTLHF.

CDR3 protein: CATSPRRTGGTEAFF. The CDR3 DNA sequence: TGTGCCACCAGCCCACGCCGGACAGGGGGAACTGAAGCTTTCTTT. This sequence joins TRBV15 and TRBJ1-1; 10 nucleotides agree with TRBD1. Losses at the gene ends were 5 bases for V and 5 bases for J; bases not matched to a gene: 8. The CDR3 totals 15 residues. CDR1 and CDR2 (germline): LNHNV, YYDKDF (reference sequence).